The next 13 T cell receptor beta chains were all read from a single sample in a study of graft-versus-host responses after intestinal transplantation. What these receptors recognize is not known. Data came from immunoSEQ multiplex PCR; TCRdb stores just in-frame clones and leaves some out. The table records about 86,000 clones, roughly nine tenths of them present only once. The sequencing here drew on unstimulated CD4+ T cells sorted from spleen or lymph node cells, taken before transplant. The receptor source for this set is a human donor who was the organ donor for an intestinal transplant.

This clone was seen a single time. V gene TRBV28 combines with J gene TRBJ2-7, with TRBD2 identical over 12 bases. Germline V gene lookup returns CDR1 MDHEN and CDR2 SYDVKM. The J segment lost 3 bases and the V segment lost 7 bases, leaving 7 bases of the junction unmatched. The CDR3 contains 15 residues. The CDR3 reads CASTRTSGIFYEQYF. The DNA for the CDR3 is TGTGCCAGCACCCGGACTAGCGGGATTTTCTACGAGCAGTACTTC. Full variable domain (remainder filled in from reference TRBV28 and TRBJ2-7): DVKVTQSSRYLVKRTGEKVFLECVQDMDHENMFWYRQDPGLGLRLIYFSYDVKMKEKGDIPEGYSVSREKKERFSLILESASTNQTSMYLCASTRTSGIFYEQYFGPGTRLTVT.

The chain joins TRBV27 to TRBJ2-3; 8 bases fit TRBD2. Germline V gene data show CDR1 as MNHEY and CDR2 as SMNVEV (reference sequence). The CDR3 is 17 residues long. V shed 3 bases, J shed 1 base, and the junction held 9 bases outside the gene matches. Here the CDR3 DNA reads TGTGCCAGCAGTTTGGGATTGGGGCGGGGGGGCACAGATACGCAGTATTTT. Amino acids: CASSLGLGRGGTDTQYF.

Note on this clone: The junction differs from germline at one of its ends, possibly a read error. The chain recombines TRBV2 with TRBJ2-2, with 9 nucleotides matching TRBD2. The CDR3 is 15 amino acids. Germline values: CDR1 SNHLY, CDR2 FYNNEI. CDR3 in DNA: TGTGCGAGCAGGGAGGCGGGGGGGAGCGTCGGGGAGCTGTTTTTT. Translation: CASREAGGSVGELFF.

The count of this clone is one. J is TRBJ2-7 and V is TRBV5-6; D uncertain. V lost 0 bases and J lost 2, with 12 bases in between. The CDR3 consists of 15 residues. Germline assignment: CDR1 SGHDT and CDR2 YYEEEE. CDR3 protein: CASSLVGDKTYEQYF. The CDR3 DNA follows: TGTGCCAGCAGCTTGGTTGGCGACAAGACCTACGAGCAGTACTTC.

The chain combines TRBV11-2 with TRBJ2-3; 10 nucleotides line up with TRBD2. Germline lookup yields CDR1 SGHAT and CDR2 FQNNGV. With V trimmed by 2 bases and J by 5 bases, 1 base remained unmatched. The CDR3 is made up of 14 amino acids. Here the CDR3 reads CASSLIAGGDTQYF. The CDR3 bases are TGTGCCAGCAGCTTAATAGCGGGAGGAGATACGCAGTATTTT.

This clone was seen only a few times. The chain recombines TRBV29-1 with TRBJ1-2; possibly TRBD1 for D (6 bases). Germline values: CDR1 SQVTM, CDR2 ANQGSEA. This CDR3 is 13 amino acids long. The V gene lost 5 bases and the J gene lost 2 bases, with 12 bases spanning the gap. The CDR3 reads CSVITGTNYGYTF. The CDR3 region has the DNA TGCAGCGTTATAACCGGGACAAACTATGGCTACACCTTC.

This rearrangement joins TRBV7-8 to TRBJ1-5; D is uncertain. The CDR3 is made up of 14 amino acids. V was pared by 2 bases and J by 4 bases, with 9 bases between. The germline CDR1 and CDR2 sequences are SGHVS and FQNEAQ. The CDR3 protein is CASSLSSGNQPQHF. The CDR3 DNA sequence: TGTGCCAGCAGCTTAAGCTCGGGGAATCAGCCCCAGCATTTT.

V gene TRBV7-6 combines with J gene TRBJ1-3; D gene ambiguous. Germline V gives CDR1 SGHVS, CDR2 FNYEAQ. The length of the CDR3 is 16 residues. Trimming cost V 5 bases and J 0 bases, with 14 bases left between them. DNA of the CDR3: TGTGCCAGCAGCCGAACTAGTACCTCCTCTGGAAACACCATATATTTT. As protein: CASSRTSTSSGNTIYF.

The V call is TRBV4-1, the J call TRBJ2-1, with TRBD2 matching 13 bases. The CDR3 contains 17 residues. J lost 8 bases, V lost 6 bases, and 13 bases had no gene match. The V gene's germline CDR1 is MGHRA and CDR2 YSYEKL. Written as DNA, the CDR3 is TGCGCCAGCAGTAGGACTAGCGGGAGTGTTCTTCGGGATGAGCAGTTCTTC. This translates into CASSRTSGSVLRDEQFF.

J is TRBJ2-7 and V is TRBV27; D perhaps matches TRBD2 (6 bases). Germline assignment: CDR1 MNHEY and CDR2 SMNVEV (reference sequence). Trimming removed 6 bases from V and 3 bases from J, with 15 bases in between. The CDR3 length is 14 residues. CDR3 amino acids: CASRGGPARYEQYF. Here the CDR3 DNA reads TGTGCCAGCAGGGGAGGCCCGGCCCGCTACGAGCAGTACTTC.

The chain links TRBV28 to TRBJ2-7; 14 positions match TRBD2. Germline-derived CDR1 and CDR2 are MDHEN and SYDVKM. The V gene end was trimmed by 5 bases and the J gene end by 3 bases; junction bases not matched to a gene: 6. The CDR3 runs 16 residues. CDR3 in DNA: TGTGCCAGCAGTGGTGAGGGACTAGCGGGAGTCTACGAGCAGTACTTC. As protein: CASSGEGLAGVYEQYF.

The chain links TRBV2 to TRBJ1-5, with D tentatively TRBD1 (5 bases). The CDR3 has 13 amino acids. In germline, CDR1 is SNHLY, CDR2 FYNNEI. Trimming removed 7 bases at V and 8 bases at J, with 15 bases between. Here the CDR3 reads CASKRGRNEPQHF. As DNA, the CDR3 is TGTGCCAGCAAAAGGGGAAGGAATGAGCCCCAGCATTTT. The entire variable domain, with the rest obtained from reference TRBV2 and TRBJ1-5, is as follows: EPEVTQTPSHQVTQMGQEVILRCVPISNHLYFYWYRQILGQKVEFLVSFYNNEISEKSEIFDDQFSVERPDGSNFTLKIRSTKLEDSAMYFCASKRGRNEPQHFGDGTRLSIL.

This chain connects TRBV5-5 to TRBJ1-3; 9 positions match TRBD1. Losses at the gene ends were 4 bases for V and 0 bases for J; bases not matched to a gene: 11. CDR1 is SGHKS and CDR2 is YYEKEE in the germline V gene (reference sequence). This CDR3 spans 18 amino acids. This CDR3 is CASSPRATGGYSGNTIYF. CDR3 DNA: TGTGCCAGCAGCCCCAGGGCGACAGGGGGTTACTCTGGAAACACCATATATTTT.